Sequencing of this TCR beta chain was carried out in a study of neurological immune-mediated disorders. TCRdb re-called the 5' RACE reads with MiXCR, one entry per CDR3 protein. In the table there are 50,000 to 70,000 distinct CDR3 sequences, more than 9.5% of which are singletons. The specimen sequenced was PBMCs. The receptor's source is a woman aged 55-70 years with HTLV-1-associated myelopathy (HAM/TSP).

The CDR3 protein is CASKRRGQETQYF. The CDR3 coding sequence is TGTGCCAGCAAGCGCAGGGGCCAAGAGACCCAGTACTTC. The V gene is TRBV27, the J gene TRBJ2-5, with D perhaps matching TRBD1 (6 bases). In germline, CDR1 is MNHEY, CDR2 SMNVEV (reference sequence). This CDR3 comprises 13 residues. The germline V and J ends were trimmed by 7 bases and 1 base, with 10 bases remaining between them.